A selection of T cell receptor beta chains follows, all from one sample in a study of shared clonotypes between healthy human individuals. Sequenced by immunoSEQ multiplex PCR; TCRdb stores in-frame clones only, minus some. The sample yields about 480,000 clones, around 74% seen once. The sample comprised PBMCs. Receptors were obtained from a middle-aged woman in good health. Some clones in this sample may be carry-over from other donors' samples. Both conserved end residues are part of each CDR3. Fields, in order: V gene, D gene, J gene, clone size, CDR3 DNA, CDR3 protein. D genes are given only for firm matches. The size entry is marked missing in some rows and otherwise reads once, few, many or a size class.

TRBV27	NA	TRBJ2-1	NA	TGTGCCAGCAGTTTAAAAGAGGTTTCGCGGGACATCAGCAATGAGCAGTTCTTC	CASSLKEVSRDISNEQFF
TRBV7-2	TRBD1	TRBJ1-5	NA	TGTGCCAGCAGCTTTGGGACAGGGCGAAGCAATCAGCCCCAGCATTTT	CASSFGTGRSNQPQHF
TRBV7-2	NA	TRBJ1-1	few	TGTGCCAGCAGCCCACCACCTACTCGAGCTTTCTTT	CASSPPPTRAFF
TRBV2	TRBD2	TRBJ2-3	NA	TGTGCCAGCAGTAGACTAGCGGCCACAGATACGCAGTATTTT	CASSRLAATDTQYF
TRBV10-3	NA	TRBJ2-7	many	TGTGCCATCAGTGAGTCCAGTCGCTACTACGAGCAGTACTTC	CAISESSRYYEQYF
TRBV5-1	NA	TRBJ2-2	NA	TGCGCCAGCAGCTTGGTGCCACAGGTGAACACCGGGGAGCTGTTTTTT	CASSLVPQVNTGELFF
TRBV27	NA	TRBJ1-1	NA	TGTGCCAGCAGTTTAGGGGGGTTGAACACTGAAGCTTTCTTT	CASSLGGLNTEAFF
TRBV6-5	NA	TRBJ2-3	few	TGTGCCAGCAGTTACTCGGACACAGACCCCACAGATACGCAGTATTTT	CASSYSDTDPTDTQYF
TRBV7-3	TRBD2	TRBJ2-3	NA	TGTGCCAGCAGCTTAATAGCGGGAGAAGCCACAGATACGCAGTATTTT	CASSLIAGEATDTQYF
TRBV2	TRBD1	TRBJ1-2	NA	TGTGCCAGCAATTCTCTCCGACAGGGTGACAACACCTTC	CASNSLRQGDNTF
TRBV27	NA	TRBJ2-1	NA	TGTGCCAGCAGTTCCCTGGCAGACCCTCCCTACAATGAGCAGTTCTTC	CASSSLADPPYNEQFF
TRBV6-1	NA	TRBJ1-2	NA	TGTGCCAGCAGGGGGTTGGGCGGAACTAACTATGGCTACACCTTC	CASRGLGGTNYGYTF
TRBV14	TRBD1	TRBJ2-7	NA	TGTGCCAGCAGCCACTTTGGGACAGGGGGCTTCAGAGGGACCTACGAGCAGTACTTC	CASSHFGTGGFRGTYEQYF
TRBV11-2	TRBD2	TRBJ2-3	NA	TGTGCCAGCAGCTTGCTAGCGGGAAGCACAGATACGCAGTATTTT	CASSLLAGSTDTQYF
TRBV29-1	NA	TRBJ2-1	NA	TGCAGCGTTGAAGGTCTACCTCCTCTAAATTCCAACTTCCGTGAGCAGTTCTTC	CSVEGLPPLNSNFREQFF
TRBV7-2	NA	TRBJ1-1	once	TGTGCCAGCAGCTTAGGAAGGTTCGGCACTGAAGCTTTCTTT	CASSLGRFGTEAFF
TRBV11-2	TRBD2	TRBJ2-1	once	TGTGCCAGCAGGAGGCCTAGCGGAAGCTCCTACAATGAGCAGTTCTTC	CASRRPSGSSYNEQFF
TRBV29-1	TRBD1	TRBJ1-5	NA	TGCAGCGTTGCACAGGGGTTCAATCAGCCCCAGCATTTT	CSVAQGFNQPQHF
TRBV28	TRBD2	TRBJ2-1	NA	TGTGCCAGCAGTTCACCGGGACTAGCGTTGAATGAGCAGTTCTTC	CASSSPGLALNEQFF
TRBV5-1	NA	TRBJ1-1	NA	TGCGCCAGCAGATTTGGCAGCGTACTCGGAATGAACACTGAAGCTTTCTTT	CASRFGSVLGMNTEAFF